The 2 T cell receptor beta chains reported below all come from one sample, sequenced in a study of T cells in Graves' hyperthyroidism and ophthalmopathy. RNA transcripts were the template for amplifying TCR beta CDR3 regions. TCR CDR3 underwent first-round RT-PCR with the HTBI primer set. TCRdb re-analysed the multiplex PCR reads in MiXCR, keeping a single row per CDR3 protein. This table has approximately 360,000 distinct CDR3 sequences, roughly 25% appearing once. The sequenced sample was blood. These receptors were taken from a man aged 45 to 65 with Graves' hyperthyroidism.

This chain joins TRBV11-2 and TRBJ2-5, with D perhaps matching TRBD2 (6 bases). The CDR3 has 15 residues. Per germline, CDR1 SGHAT and CDR2 FQNNGV. Trimming stripped 1 base from V and 5 bases from J, with 14 bases between. The CDR3 region has the DNA TGTGCCAGCAGCTTAGTTGGAGGGAGCTGGGAGACCCAGTACTTC. Its protein product is CASSLVGGSWETQYF.

The V gene is TRBV15, the J gene TRBJ1-2; 7 bases fit TRBD1. The germline CDR1 and CDR2 sequences are LNHNV and YYDKDF (reference sequence). After removal of 0 bases from V and 3 bases from J, the junction contained 7 bases not matched to a gene. The CDR3 covers 16 residues. The CDR3 is CATSREGMGQYYGYTF. The CDR3 nucleotides read TGTGCCACCAGCAGAGAAGGAATGGGACAGTACTATGGCTACACCTTC.